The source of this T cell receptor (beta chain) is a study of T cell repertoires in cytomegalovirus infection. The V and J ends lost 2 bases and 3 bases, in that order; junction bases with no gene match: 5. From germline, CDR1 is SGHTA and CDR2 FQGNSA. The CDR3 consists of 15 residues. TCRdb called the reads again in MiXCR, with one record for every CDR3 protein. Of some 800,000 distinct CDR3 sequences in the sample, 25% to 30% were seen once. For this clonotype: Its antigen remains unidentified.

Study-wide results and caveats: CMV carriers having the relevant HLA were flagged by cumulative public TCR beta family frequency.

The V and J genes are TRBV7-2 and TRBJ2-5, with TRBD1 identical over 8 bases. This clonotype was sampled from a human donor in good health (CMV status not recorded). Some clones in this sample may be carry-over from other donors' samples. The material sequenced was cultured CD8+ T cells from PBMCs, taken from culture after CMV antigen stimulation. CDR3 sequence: CASSLNRGIKETQYF. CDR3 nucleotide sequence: TGTGCCAGCAGCTTAAACAGGGGGATAAAAGAGACCCAGTACTTC.